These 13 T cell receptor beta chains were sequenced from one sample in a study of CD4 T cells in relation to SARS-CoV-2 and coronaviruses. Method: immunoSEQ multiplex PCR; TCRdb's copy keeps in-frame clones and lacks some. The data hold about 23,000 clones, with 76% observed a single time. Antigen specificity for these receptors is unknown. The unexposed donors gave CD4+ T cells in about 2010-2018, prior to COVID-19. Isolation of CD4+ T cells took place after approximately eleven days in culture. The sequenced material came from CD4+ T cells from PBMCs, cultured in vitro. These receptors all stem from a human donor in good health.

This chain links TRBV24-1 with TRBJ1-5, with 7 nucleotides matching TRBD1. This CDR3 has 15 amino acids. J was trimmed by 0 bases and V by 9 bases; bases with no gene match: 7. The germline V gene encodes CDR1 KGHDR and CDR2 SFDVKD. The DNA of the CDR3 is TGTGCCACCGGCGAGACAGGGTATAGCAATCAGCCCCAGCATTTT. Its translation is CATGETGYSNQPQHF.

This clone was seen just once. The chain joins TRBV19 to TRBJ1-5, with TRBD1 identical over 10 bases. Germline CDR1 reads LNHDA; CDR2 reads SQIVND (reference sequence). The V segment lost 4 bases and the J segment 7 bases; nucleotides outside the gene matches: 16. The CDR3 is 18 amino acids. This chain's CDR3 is CASSTGTGALRGGQPQHF. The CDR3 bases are TGTGCCAGTAGTACTGGGACAGGGGCTCTACGGGGGGGACAGCCCCAGCATTTT. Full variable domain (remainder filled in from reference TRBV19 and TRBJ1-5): DGGITQSPKYLFRKEGQNVTLSCEQNLNHDAMYWYRQDPGQGLRLIYYSQIVNDFQKGDIAEGYSVSREKKESFPLTVTSAQKNPTAFYLCASSTGTGALRGGQPQHFGDGTRLSIL.

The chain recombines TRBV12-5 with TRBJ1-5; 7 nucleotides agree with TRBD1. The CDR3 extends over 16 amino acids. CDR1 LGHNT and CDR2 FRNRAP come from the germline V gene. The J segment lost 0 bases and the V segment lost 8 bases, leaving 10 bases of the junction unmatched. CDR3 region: CASCPGQAYSNQPQHF. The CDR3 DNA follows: TGTGCTAGTTGCCCCGGACAGGCTTATAGCAATCAGCCCCAGCATTTT.

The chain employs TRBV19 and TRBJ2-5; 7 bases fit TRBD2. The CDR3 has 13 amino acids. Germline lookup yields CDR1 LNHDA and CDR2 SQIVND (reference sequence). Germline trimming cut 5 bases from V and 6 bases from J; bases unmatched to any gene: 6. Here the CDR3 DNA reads TGTGCCAGTAGTCCTTCGGGGGGAAAGACCCAGTACTTC. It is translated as CASSPSGGKTQYF. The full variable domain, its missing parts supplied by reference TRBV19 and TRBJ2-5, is DGGITQSPKYLFRKEGQNVTLSCEQNLNHDAMYWYRQDPGQGLRLIYYSQIVNDFQKGDIAEGYSVSREKKESFPLTVTSAQKNPTAFYLCASSPSGGKTQYFGPGTRLLVL.

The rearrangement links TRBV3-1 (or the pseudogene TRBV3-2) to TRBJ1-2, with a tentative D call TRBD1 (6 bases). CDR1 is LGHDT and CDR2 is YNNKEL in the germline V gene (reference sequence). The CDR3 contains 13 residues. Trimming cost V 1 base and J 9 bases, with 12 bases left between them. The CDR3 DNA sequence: TGTGCCAGCAGCCAAGGCTACAGGGACCGCTACACCTTC. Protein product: CASSQGYRDRYTF.

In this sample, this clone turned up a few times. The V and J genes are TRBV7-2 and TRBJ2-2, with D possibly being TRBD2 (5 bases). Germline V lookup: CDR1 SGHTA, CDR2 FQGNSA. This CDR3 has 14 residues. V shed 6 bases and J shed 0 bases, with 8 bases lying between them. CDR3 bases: TGTGCCAGCAGAGACTACACGAACACCGGGGAGCTGTTTTTT. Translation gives CASRDYTNTGELFF.

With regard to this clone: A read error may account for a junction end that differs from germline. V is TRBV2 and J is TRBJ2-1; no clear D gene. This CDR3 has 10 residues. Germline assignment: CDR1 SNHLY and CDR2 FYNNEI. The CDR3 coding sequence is TGTGCCAGCAGTGATGTTACGACACTCTTC. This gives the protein CASSDVTTLF.

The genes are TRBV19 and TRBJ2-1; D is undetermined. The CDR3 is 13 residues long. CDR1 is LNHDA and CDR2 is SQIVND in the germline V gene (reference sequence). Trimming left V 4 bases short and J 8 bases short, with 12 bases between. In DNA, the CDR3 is TGTGCCAGTAGTACAATTCCCTTTGATGAGCAGTTCTTC. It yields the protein CASSTIPFDEQFF.

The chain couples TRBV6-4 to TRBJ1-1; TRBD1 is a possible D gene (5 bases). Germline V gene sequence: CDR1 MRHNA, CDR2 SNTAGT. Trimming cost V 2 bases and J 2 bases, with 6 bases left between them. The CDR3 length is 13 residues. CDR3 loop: CASSDGDNTEAFF. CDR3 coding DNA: TGTGCCAGCAGTGACGGGGACAACACTGAAGCTTTCTTT.

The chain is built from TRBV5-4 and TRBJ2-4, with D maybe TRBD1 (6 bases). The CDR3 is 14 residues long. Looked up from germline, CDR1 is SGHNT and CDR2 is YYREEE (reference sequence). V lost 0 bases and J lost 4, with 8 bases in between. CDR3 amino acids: CASSLGTAKNIQYF. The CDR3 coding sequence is TGTGCCAGCAGCTTGGGGACAGCGAAAAACATTCAGTACTTC.

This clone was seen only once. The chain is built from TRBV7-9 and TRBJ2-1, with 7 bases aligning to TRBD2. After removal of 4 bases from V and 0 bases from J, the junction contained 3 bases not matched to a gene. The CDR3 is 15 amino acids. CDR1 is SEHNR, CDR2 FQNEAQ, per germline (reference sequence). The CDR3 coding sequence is TGTGCCAGCAGCTGGGGACTATCCTCCTACAATGAGCAGTTCTTC. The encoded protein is CASSWGLSSYNEQFF.

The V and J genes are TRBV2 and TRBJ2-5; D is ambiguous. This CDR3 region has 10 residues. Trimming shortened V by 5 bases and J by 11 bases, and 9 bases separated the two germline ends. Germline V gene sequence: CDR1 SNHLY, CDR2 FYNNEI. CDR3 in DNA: TGTGCCAGCAGTAGGGCCACACAGTACTTC. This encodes CASSRATQYF.

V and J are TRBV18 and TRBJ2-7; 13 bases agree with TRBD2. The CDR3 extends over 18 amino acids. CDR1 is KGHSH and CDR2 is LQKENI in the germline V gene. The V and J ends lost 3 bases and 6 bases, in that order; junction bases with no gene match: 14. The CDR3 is CASSPRRTSGSSGREQYF. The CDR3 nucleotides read TGTGCCAGCTCACCTCGGAGGACTAGCGGGAGCTCGGGGCGCGAGCAGTACTTC. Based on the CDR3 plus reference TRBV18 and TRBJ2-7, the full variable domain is NAGVMQNPRHLVRRRGQEARLRCSPMKGHSHVYWYRQLPEEGLKFMVYLQKENIIDESGMPKERFSAEFPKEGPSILRIQQVVRGDSAAYFCASSPRRTSGSSGREQYFGPGTRLTVT.